These 25 T cell receptor beta chains share one sample of origin, sequenced in a study of CD8+ T cells in alopecia areata. RNA, once extracted, was reverse transcribed into cDNA for use as the sequencing template. The method was immunoSEQ multiplex PCR; TCRdb's version includes in-frame clones alone and lacks a portion of them. The table includes 95,000 to 110,000 clones, 65% to 85% detected once. As to treatment: oral pan-JAK inhibitor, 5-10 mg twice daily. This specimen was CD8+ T cells sorted from blood, taken at week 24, from a patient treated with tofacitinib. Every receptor here comes from a human donor with alopecia areata.

The count of this clone is one. V usage is TRBV7-8 and J usage is TRBJ2-1; 12 bases are shared with TRBD2. From germline, CDR1 is SGHVS and CDR2 FQNEAQ. This CDR3 has 15 amino acids. V lost 2 bases to trimming and J lost 8 bases; unmatched junction nucleotides: 4. CDR3 DNA sequence: TGTGCCAGCAGCTTAATCCCTAGCGGGGGGGATGAGCAGTTCTTC. It specifies CASSLIPSGGDEQFF.

The CDR3 DNA reads TGTGCCAGCAGCCTCGGGGAGCTGTTTTTT. Its translation: CASSLGELFF. This chain connects TRBV2 to TRBJ2-2; D is undetermined. This CDR3 is 10 amino acids long. The V end was cut by 6 bases, the J end by 7 bases, with 3 bases between. CDR1 is SNHLY and CDR2 is FYNNEI in the germline V gene.

This clone was counted a few times. CDR3 nucleotides: TGCGCCAGCAGTGATTGGGCAGGAAACATTCAGTACTTC. Translating it yields CASSDWAGNIQYF. V is TRBV10-2 and J is TRBJ2-4; D not certain. The germline V and J ends were trimmed by 3 bases and 6 bases, with 9 bases remaining between them. Looked up from germline, CDR1 is WSHSY and CDR2 is SAAADI. The CDR3 sequence is 13 residues long.

This clone was recorded once. The chain combines TRBV7-9 with TRBJ1-1; D is perhaps TRBD1 (6 bases). The CDR3 covers 17 residues. Germline V gene sequence: CDR1 SEHNR, CDR2 FQNEAQ (reference sequence). The V gene lost 1 base and the J gene lost 0 bases, with 15 bases spanning the gap. CDR3 region: CASSLGETGYLNTEAFF. The CDR3, as DNA: TGTGCCAGCAGCTTAGGAGAGACAGGATACCTGAACACTGAAGCTTTCTTT.

Here the CDR3 reads CASSPPSSETQYF. The CDR3 nucleotides are TGTGCCAGCAGCCCCCCTAGTTCAGAGACCCAGTACTTC. The chain uses TRBV7-8 and TRBJ2-5; D is unclear. Germline V CDR1 and CDR2: SGHVS, FQNEAQ. The CDR3 consists of 13 residues. Deletions cut 5 bases from V and 4 bases from J, with 11 bases between.

The chain carries TRBV6-5 and TRBJ2-5, with TRBD1 matching over 7 bases. This CDR3 comprises 13 residues. With 4 bases clipped from V and 5 bases from J, the junction kept 4 bases outside the gene matches. Per the germline V gene, CDR1 is MNHEY and CDR2 is SVGAGI. The CDR3 DNA reads as TGTGCCAGCAGTTTAGGGGGCTCCGAGACCCAGTACTTC. Protein sequence: CASSLGGSETQYF.

This clone occurred a few times. The V gene is TRBV6-5, the J gene TRBJ2-1; no reliable D call. This CDR3 contains 14 residues. Germline CDR1 and CDR2: MNHEY and SVGAGI. V gave up 2 bases and J gave up 1 base, with 6 bases separating them. CDR3 region: CASSYRSSYNEQFF. CDR3 in DNA: TGTGCCAGCAGTTACCGGAGTTCCTACAATGAGCAGTTCTTC.

This clone has a single count. V gene TRBV4-3 combines with J gene TRBJ1-2; the match to TRBD1 covers 7 bases. The length of the CDR3 is 15 residues. Germline loops: CDR1 LGHNA, CDR2 YSLEER. J was trimmed by 6 bases and V by 0 bases; bases with no gene match: 7. For the CDR3, the DNA is TGCGCCAGCAGCCAAGATTTTGACAGGGAACATGGCTACACCTTC. This sequence encodes CASSQDFDREHGYTF.

This chain connects TRBV27 to TRBJ2-7; perhaps D is TRBD1 or TRBD2 (6 bases each). CDR3 size: 16 residues. The germline V gene has CDR1 MNHEY and CDR2 SMNVEV (reference sequence). V gave up 6 bases and J gave up 4 bases, with 22 bases separating them. The CDR3 nucleotides are TGTGCCAGCAGCCCTTCTGGGGGGCATGGCGGGTACGAGCAGTACTTC. It yields the protein CASSPSGGHGGYEQYF.

This clone has just one count. This chain connects TRBV4-3 to TRBJ2-1, with TRBD2 matching over 7 bases. The CDR3 loop spans 14 amino acids. Germline V gene data show CDR1 as LGHNA and CDR2 as YSLEER. With V trimmed by 4 bases and J by 3 bases, 3 bases remained unmatched. The CDR3 reads CASSPSGNYNEQFF. For the CDR3, the DNA is TGCGCCAGCAGCCCTAGCGGAAACTACAATGAGCAGTTCTTC.

The CDR3 here is CASSQGPGQGSGYTF. The DNA of the CDR3 is TGTGCCAGCAGTCAGGGACCGGGACAGGGTAGTGGCTACACCTTC. The chain carries TRBV27 and TRBJ1-2; 9 nucleotides line up with TRBD1. Looked up from germline, CDR1 is MNHEY and CDR2 is SMNVEV (reference sequence). V trimming: 5 bases; J trimming: 7 bases; junction bases outside the gene matches: 11. The CDR3 covers 15 residues.

This chain joins TRBV9 and TRBJ2-7, with 8 bases matching TRBD1. Looked up from germline, CDR1 is SGDLS and CDR2 is YYNGEE. The CDR3 is 13 amino acids. The V and J ends lost 1 base and 5 bases, in that order; junction bases with no gene match: 2. CDR3 in amino acids: CASSVQGADEQYF. The CDR3 DNA reads TGTGCCAGCAGCGTACAGGGGGCCGACGAGCAGTACTTC.

The genes are TRBV19 and TRBJ2-2, with D unresolved. Germline CDR1 reads LNHDA; CDR2 reads SQIVND (reference sequence). The V and J ends lost 1 base and 0 bases respectively, with 9 bases between them. The CDR3 is made up of 16 amino acids. CDR3 in amino acids: CASSIGPFANTGELFF. For the CDR3, the DNA is TGTGCCAGTAGTATAGGACCGTTCGCGAACACCGGGGAGCTGTTTTTT.

The rearrangement joins TRBV12-2 to TRBJ2-3; the table's D gene call, TRBD2, was not cross checked with the DNA. TRBV12-2 has pseudogene status. The CDR3 runs 16 residues. CDR3 sequence reads: CASRLGTSGPTDTQYF. The DNA for the CDR3 is TGTGCAAGTCGCCTCGGGACTAGCGGGCCCACAGATACGCAGTATTTT.

The chain employs TRBV6-5 and TRBJ2-1; D unclear. Germline CDR1 MNHEY, CDR2 SVGAGI. This CDR3 contains 13 residues. V was pared by 6 bases and J by 3 bases, with 9 bases between. CDR3 DNA sequence: TGTGCCAGCAGCCTAGGCGACTACAATGAGCAGTTCTTC. Amino acid sequence: CASSLGDYNEQFF.

The count of this clone is one. V gene TRBV11-2 combines with J gene TRBJ2-3; TRBD2 is a possible D gene (7 bases). Germline V gene sequence: CDR1 SGHAT, CDR2 FQNNGV. V was pared by 4 bases and J by 4 bases, with 15 bases between. The CDR3 spans 15 residues. DNA for the CDR3: TGTGCCAGCAGCTCTCCCTTGCGGGGGCCAGATACGCAGTATTTT. It encodes CASSSPLRGPDTQYF.

About this clone: Other DNA sequences from this sample encode an identical CDR3 as well. The chain links TRBV5-1 to TRBJ1-5, with 11 positions matching TRBD1. CDR3 size: 15 residues. Germline-derived CDR1 and CDR2 are SGHRS and YFSETQ. After removal of 4 bases from V and 4 bases from J, the junction contained 4 bases not matched to a gene. The CDR3 loop is CASSLGTGGNQPQHF. Here the CDR3 DNA reads TGCGCCAGCAGCCTGGGGACAGGGGGGAATCAGCCCCAGCATTTT.

On this clone: One end of the junction does not line up with germline, which may come from a read error. This chain joins TRBV25-1 and TRBJ2-3; possibly TRBD1 for D (6 bases). The germline V gene encodes CDR1 MGHDK and CDR2 SYGVNS. This CDR3 region has 16 residues. CDR3 sequence reads: CASNSVDREYTGTQYF. In DNA, the CDR3 is TGTGCCAGCAATTCTGTGGACAGAGAATACACAGGTACGCAGTATTTT.

The chain uses TRBV2 and TRBJ2-5; possibly TRBD1 or TRBD2 for D (5 bases each). The CDR3 contains 12 residues. Germline-derived CDR1 and CDR2 are SNHLY and FYNNEI. Trimming took off 8 bases at V and 5 bases at J, with 12 bases between the two ends. In nucleotides, the CDR3 is TGTGCCAGCGAGGGGCGGCGGGAGACCCAGTACTTC. It encodes CASEGRRETQYF. The whole variable domain, filled in from reference TRBV2 and TRBJ2-5, reads EPEVTQTPSHQVTQMGQEVILRCVPISNHLYFYWYRQILGQKVEFLVSFYNNEISEKSEIFDDQFSVERPDGSNFTLKIRSTKLEDSAMYFCASEGRRETQYFGPGTRLLVL.

The chain joins TRBV7-6 to TRBJ2-3; 8 bases agree with TRBD2. With 5 bases clipped from V and 1 base from J, the junction kept 8 bases outside the gene matches. Germline CDR1 is SGHVS and CDR2 is FNYEAQ. CDR3 length equals 16 residues. CDR3 sequence reads: CASSPRGGGGTDTQYF. CDR3 coding DNA: TGTGCCAGCAGCCCCCGGGGGGGCGGGGGCACAGATACGCAGTATTTT.

The chain carries TRBV7-9 and TRBJ2-5; 7 positions match TRBD2. With V trimmed by 2 bases and J by 2 bases, 5 bases remained unmatched. Germline CDR1 is SEHNR and CDR2 is FQNEAQ (reference sequence). This CDR3 spans 15 amino acids. CDR3: CASSLPRGEQETQYF. The CDR3 DNA reads TGTGCCAGCAGCTTACCCCGGGGGGAACAAGAGACCCAGTACTTC.

About this clone itself: Other nucleotide sequences from this sample produce the same CDR3. CDR3 loop: CASSLGETQYF. DNA for the CDR3: TGTGCCAGCAGTTTAGGAGAGACCCAGTACTTC. This chain uses TRBV27 with TRBJ2-5; D unclear. The CDR3 has 11 residues. Germline V gene sequence: CDR1 MNHEY, CDR2 SMNVEV (reference sequence). The germline V and J ends were trimmed by 2 bases and 4 bases, with 2 bases remaining between them.

This clone was seen a few times. The chain is built from TRBV7-6 and TRBJ2-3; TRBD1 or TRBD2 may be the D gene (5 bases each). The CDR3 covers 18 residues. Germline lookup yields CDR1 SGHVS and CDR2 FNYEAQ. V lost 2 bases and J 0 bases, leaving 18 bases between the germline ends. CDR3 sequence (DNA): TGTGCCAGCAGCTTATGTCCCCGGGACGAACTAAGCACAGATACGCAGTATTTT. This sequence encodes CASSLCPRDELSTDTQYF.

A few counts support this clone. The chain recombines TRBV7-9 with TRBJ2-7; TRBD2 agrees at 8 bases. Germline V lookup: CDR1 SEHNR, CDR2 FQNEAQ (reference sequence). V dropped 5 bases and J dropped 0; count of bases not matched to a gene: 9. The CDR3 consists of 16 residues. In nucleotides, the CDR3 is TGTGCCAGCAGCCACACGGCGGGGGGCCTCTCCTACGAGCAGTACTTC. Protein sequence: CASSHTAGGLSYEQYF.

This chain joins TRBV5-1 and TRBJ2-3; 8 bases are a match to TRBD1. This CDR3 is 15 amino acids long. CDR1 is SGHRS and CDR2 is YFSETQ in the germline V gene. The V and J ends lost 2 bases and 4 bases, in that order; junction bases with no gene match: 6. The CDR3 here is CASSFRGRVADTQYF. The CDR3 nucleotides read TGCGCCAGCAGCTTCAGGGGGCGGGTGGCAGATACGCAGTATTTT.